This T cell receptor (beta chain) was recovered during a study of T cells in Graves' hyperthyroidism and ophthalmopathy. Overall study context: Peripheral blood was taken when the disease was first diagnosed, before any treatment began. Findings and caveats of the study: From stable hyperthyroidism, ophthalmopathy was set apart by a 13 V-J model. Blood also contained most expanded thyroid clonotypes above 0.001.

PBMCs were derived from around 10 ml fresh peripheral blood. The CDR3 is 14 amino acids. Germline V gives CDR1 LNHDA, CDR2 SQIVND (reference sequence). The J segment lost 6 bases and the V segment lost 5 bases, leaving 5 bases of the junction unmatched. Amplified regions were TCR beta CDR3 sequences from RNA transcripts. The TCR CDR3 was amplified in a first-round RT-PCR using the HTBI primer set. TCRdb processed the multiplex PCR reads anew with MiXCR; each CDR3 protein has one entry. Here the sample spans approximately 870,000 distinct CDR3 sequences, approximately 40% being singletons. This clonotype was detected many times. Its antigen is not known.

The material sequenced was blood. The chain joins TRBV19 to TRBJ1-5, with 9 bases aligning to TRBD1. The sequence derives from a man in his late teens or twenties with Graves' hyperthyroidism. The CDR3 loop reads CASSRTGVGQPQHF. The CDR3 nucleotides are TGTGCCAGTAGTCGGACAGGGGTGGGTCAGCCCCAGCATTTT.